This entry concerns a single T cell receptor beta chain. CDR3 length equals 15 residues. Germline V lookup: CDR1 MNHEY, CDR2 SVGAGI. The junction had 8 bases not matched to a gene; V was cut back by 6 bases and J by 0 bases. This sample stems from a study of blood T cell repertoires in COVID-19. Study overall: Sources were T cells, B-cell-depleted T cells, or PBMCs; the material itself was cDNA or gDNA.

Authors' analysis steps: From reference gene primer amplification, estimates of nucleated cell counts were derived. Libraries were prepared by immunoSEQ multiplex PCR; TCRdb keeps only in-frame clonotypes and omits some of them. V, J and clone size were drawn from that table, and D and trimming were deduced from the DNA. The sample comprises about 160,000 clones, 60% to 80% of which are singletons, and approximately 2.8% rests with the top ten. The TCR comes from an older man with acute or convalescent COVID-19. The rearrangement joins TRBV6-5 to TRBJ2-7, with 7 bases aligning to TRBD1. Sequenced input: peripheral blood. The CDR3 protein is CASRQTGTSSYEQYF. In DNA form, the CDR3 reads TGTGCCAGCAGACAGACAGGGACCTCCTCCTACGAGCAGTACTTC.